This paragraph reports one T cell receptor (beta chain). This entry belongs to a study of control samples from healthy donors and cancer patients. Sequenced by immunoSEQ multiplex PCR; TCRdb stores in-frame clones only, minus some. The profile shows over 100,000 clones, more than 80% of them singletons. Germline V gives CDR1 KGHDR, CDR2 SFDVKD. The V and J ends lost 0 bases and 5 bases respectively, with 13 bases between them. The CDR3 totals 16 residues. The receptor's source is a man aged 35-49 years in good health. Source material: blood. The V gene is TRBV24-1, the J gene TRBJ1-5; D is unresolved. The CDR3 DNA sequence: TGTGCCACCAGTGATTTGCTACAGTTTTTGGATCAGCCCCAGCATTTT. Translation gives CATSDLLQFLDQPQHF.